The rows below give T cell receptor beta chains drawn from one sample of a study of T cell repertoires in cytomegalovirus infection. No cognate antigen is known for these TCRs. Each CDR3 protein gets one entry after TCRdb re-called the reads with MiXCR. Among tens of thousands of distinct CDR3 sequences listed, 20% to 25% were seen once. Sequenced input: PBMCs, sequenced either directly or after in vitro stimulation (not recorded which). The receptors originated from a human donor in good health (CMV status not recorded). Some clones in this sample may be carry-over from other donors' samples. The CDR3 runs from the conserved cysteine through the conserved F or W. D genes are given only for firm matches. Size is stated for part of the rows, as once, few or many counts, or as a class when the clone is expanded.

CDR3 DNA,CDR3 protein,V gene,clone size,D gene,J gene
TGCGCCAGCAGCCAAGAAGCACCCCCCAGCGGGGCATGGGATACGCAGTATTTT,CASSQEAPPSGAWDTQYF,TRBV4-1,-,TRBD2,TRBJ2-3
TGTGCCAGCAGCCCGGGATACAATGAGCAGTTCTTC,CASSPGYNEQFF,TRBV7-2,many,-,TRBJ2-1
TGTGCCAGCTCACAAGGGGATCGTGGCAATCAGCCCCAGCATTTT,CASSQGDRGNQPQHF,TRBV18,-,-,TRBJ1-5
TGTGCCAGCTGCAAGGGGGCAGGCCCCAATGGCTACACCTTC,CASCKGAGPNGYTF,TRBV12-3/TRBV12-4,few,TRBD1,TRBJ1-2
TGTGCCAGTAGTAACGAGCGGGGGGGCTACAATGAGCAGTTCTTC,CASSNERGGYNEQFF,TRBV19,few,TRBD2,TRBJ2-1
TGTGCCAGCCGGGACAGGAACCGAAACTATGGCTACACCTTC,CASRDRNRNYGYTF,TRBV7-2,many,TRBD1,TRBJ1-2
TGTGCCAGCTCCGTTAGCGGACAGGGCACAGATACGCAGTATTTT,CASSVSGQGTDTQYF,TRBV12-3/TRBV12-4,-,-,TRBJ2-3
TGCAGTGCTAGAGATGAGCGGGATCACACAGATACGCAGTATTTT,CSARDERDHTDTQYF,TRBV20-1,few,TRBD2,TRBJ2-3
TGTGCCATCAGTGAGTCGGGGGGTGGGGGGCGTCACTCCTACGAGCAGTACTTC,CAISESGGGGRHSYEQYF,TRBV10-3,-,-,TRBJ2-7
TGTGCCAGCAGCGATCAGGGCCCCCGGGGGGGGTACGAGCAGTACTTC,CASSDQGPRGGYEQYF,TRBV2,few,TRBD2,TRBJ2-7
TGTGCCAGCAGCCGTGGGGGCTCTGGGGCCAACGTCCTGACTTTC,CASSRGGSGANVLTF,TRBV11-1,many,-,TRBJ2-6
TGTGCCAGCACCTTAGGCGTAACTAGCGGGTCCTTCGGAACAGATACGCAGTATTTT,CASTLGVTSGSFGTDTQYF,TRBV12-3/TRBV12-4,-,TRBD2,TRBJ2-3
TGTGCCAGCAGTAGGACTAGCGGGAGGGGAAATGAGCAGTTCTTC,CASSRTSGRGNEQFF,TRBV27,few,TRBD2,TRBJ2-1
TGTGCCAGCAGTTCCGGGACGCTCAGCACAGATACGCAGTATTTT,CASSSGTLSTDTQYF,TRBV12-3/TRBV12-4,-,-,TRBJ2-3
TGCAGTGCTAGCGGGCGCGGAAGCTCCTACAATGAGCAGTTCTTC,CSASGRGSSYNEQFF,TRBV20-1,-,-,TRBJ2-1
TGTGCCAGCAGTTTAGCGGGTTTCAGACTAGCGGGCCCCCCGAGCGATGAGCAGTTCTTC,CASSLAGFRLAGPPSDEQFF,TRBV12-3/TRBV12-4,few,TRBD2,TRBJ2-1
TGTGCCAGCAGCACCGGGATATTTTATGGCTACACCTTC,CASSTGIFYGYTF,TRBV7-2,many,-,TRBJ1-2
TGTGCCAGCAGTTTCGGGACATGGGACGAAAAACTGTTTTTT,CASSFGTWDEKLFF,TRBV12-3/TRBV12-4,-,-,TRBJ1-4
TGTGCCAGCAGCTTGGGGGACAGACCCACAGATACGCAGTATTTT,CASSLGDRPTDTQYF,TRBV11-2,-,TRBD1,TRBJ2-3
TGCAGTGCCCTACTCTCCAGGACAGATACGCAGTATTTT,CSALLSRTDTQYF,TRBV20-1,-,-,TRBJ2-3
TGTGCCAGCAGCTTGGGTGGACTAAGACGGGAGGAGCAGTACTTC,CASSLGGLRREEQYF,TRBV5-4,-,-,TRBJ2-7
TGTGCCATCAGTGCCGGGACAGGGACCTACGAGCAGTACTTC,CAISAGTGTYEQYF,TRBV10-3,few,TRBD1,TRBJ2-7
TGTGCCAGCAGCTTAGATAGCGGGAGGGGTGAGACCCAGTACTTC,CASSLDSGRGETQYF,TRBV7-2,-,TRBD2,TRBJ2-5
TGTGCCAGCAGCCCCGGGACTGTTGCGCCTGAGCAGTACTTC,CASSPGTVAPEQYF,TRBV7-2,many,-,TRBJ2-7
TGTGCCAGTAGTTTTCCGGTTCGGCAGTTCTCCTACAATGAGCAGTTCTTC,CASSFPVRQFSYNEQFF,TRBV19,-,-,TRBJ2-1
TGTGCCAGCAGCTTTGGACAGCTCTATGGCTACACCTTC,CASSFGQLYGYTF,TRBV7-2,many,-,TRBJ1-2
TGTGCCAGTAGTCCCCGACGGACTAGCACAGATACGCAGTATTTT,CASSPRRTSTDTQYF,TRBV19,few,-,TRBJ2-3
TGTGCCAGCAGCTTAAAACTAGCGGGTAAAAGCTCCTACAATGAGCAGTTCTTC,CASSLKLAGKSSYNEQFF,TRBV7-9,-,TRBD2,TRBJ2-1
TGCAGTGCTGCCCGGCAGGGCGGGTATTTGGCTGGAAACACCATATATTTT,CSAARQGGYLAGNTIYF,TRBV20-1,-,-,TRBJ1-3
TGTGCCAGCAGCTTAGTTTCCCCCGCTCACACAGATACGCAGTATTTT,CASSLVSPAHTDTQYF,TRBV7-6,many,-,TRBJ2-3
TGTGCCAGCAGTCAACCGGGACGTGGTTTTAGGGGCAATCAGCCCCAGCATTTT,CASSQPGRGFRGNQPQHF,TRBV28,few,-,TRBJ1-5
TGTGCCAGCAGCTTAAACGCGGCTAACACCGGGGAGCTGTTTTTT,CASSLNAANTGELFF,TRBV7-9,few,-,TRBJ2-2
TGTGCCATCAGAACTAGCGGTCTCGGTACCCAGTACTTC,CAIRTSGLGTQYF,TRBV10-3,-,TRBD2,TRBJ2-5
TGTGCCAGCAGTACCCTCGGCAGGGGGGGTCAGCCCCAGCATTTT,CASSTLGRGGQPQHF,TRBV12-3/TRBV12-4,many,TRBD1,TRBJ1-5
TGTGCCAGCAGCTTACTCGGGAGTTACACAGATACGCAGTATTTT,CASSLLGSYTDTQYF,TRBV5-4,few,-,TRBJ2-3
TGTGCCAGCAGCTTAGGGCCTACACTAGCCAAAAACATTCAGTACTTC,CASSLGPTLAKNIQYF,TRBV7-2,many,-,TRBJ2-4
TGTGCCAGCAGCTTAGGCGGGGGTTACACTGAAGCTTTCTTT,CASSLGGGYTEAFF,TRBV7-2,many,-,TRBJ1-1
TGTGCCAGCAGCTTAGACAGGGGGCGTGAAGATACGCAGTATTTT,CASSLDRGREDTQYF,TRBV7-9,few,TRBD1,TRBJ2-3
TGTGCCCGGGTAAGCGGTGAAATGAACACTGAAGCTTTCTTT,CARVSGEMNTEAFF,TRBV24-1,-,-,TRBJ1-1
TGTGCCAGCAGTTCCGGGAACACTGAAGCTTTCTTT,CASSSGNTEAFF,TRBV12-3/TRBV12-4,-,-,TRBJ1-1
TGTGCCAGCGCCCTAGGAGCTGGGGCCAACGTCCTGACTTTC,CASALGAGANVLTF,TRBV11-3,-,-,TRBJ2-6
TGTGCCAGCAGCTCGGGACTAGCGGGAGGGCCAGATACGCAGTATTTT,CASSSGLAGGPDTQYF,TRBV7-6,-,TRBD2,TRBJ2-3
TGTGCCAGCTCCCCAATAGCGGGAGGCGCCTACGAGCAGTACTTC,CASSPIAGGAYEQYF,TRBV18,few,TRBD2,TRBJ2-7
TGCAGTGCTAGAGATCGACAGTACACCGGGGAGCTGTTTTTT,CSARDRQYTGELFF,TRBV20-1,-,-,TRBJ2-2
TGTGCCAGCAGTCTGGGACGTGCGGAGACCCAGTACTTC,CASSLGRAETQYF,TRBV28,few,-,TRBJ2-5
TGCGCCAGCTCCCGGACTAGCGGGATTGGAGAGACCCAGTACTTC,CASSRTSGIGETQYF,TRBV4-1,-,TRBD2,TRBJ2-5
TGTGCCAGCAGTTTATCGACAGGAGCCTATGGCTACACCTTC,CASSLSTGAYGYTF,TRBV12-3/TRBV12-4,-,-,TRBJ1-2
TGTGCCAGCAGTAAGCCGTACAATGAGCAGTTCTTC,CASSKPYNEQFF,TRBV27,-,-,TRBJ2-1
TGTGCCAGCAGCGGCCACAGGGGGCAGCCTGGGGCCAACGTCCTGACTTTC,CASSGHRGQPGANVLTF,TRBV7-9,-,TRBD1,TRBJ2-6
TGTGCCAGCAGCTTACGATCAGGGTACACTGAAGCTTTCTTT,CASSLRSGYTEAFF,TRBV11-1,-,-,TRBJ1-1
-,CASTSGGSNQPQHF,TRBV19,few,-,TRBJ1-5
TGTGCCAGCAGCTTAAACAACATGAACACTGAAGCTTTCTTT,CASSLNNMNTEAFF,TRBV7-2,many,-,TRBJ1-1
TGTGCCAGCAGCCTCACCCGGACTAGGAACACTGAAGCTTTCTTT,CASSLTRTRNTEAFF,TRBV7-2,-,-,TRBJ1-1
TGTGCCAGCAGCCCAACCCCGGGGAACTATGGCTACACCTTC,CASSPTPGNYGYTF,TRBV7-2,-,-,TRBJ1-2
TGCAGTGCTGGGACAGCGCAGTACACTGAAGCTTTCTTT,CSAGTAQYTEAFF,TRBV20-1,once,TRBD1,TRBJ1-1
TGTGCCAGCAGCCTCGACAGGGGTGAGCAGTTCTTC,CASSLDRGEQFF,TRBV4-2,many,TRBD1,TRBJ2-1
TGTGCCAGTAGTACCGTGGACAGCCATCAGCGCAACTATGGCTACACCTTC,CASSTVDSHQRNYGYTF,TRBV19,few,-,TRBJ1-2
TGTGCCAGCAGCCCCGGGGACAGGGGGCCAACAGGCTACACCTTC,CASSPGDRGPTGYTF,TRBV7-2,many,TRBD1,TRBJ1-2
TGTGCCAGCAGCCAAATGACGGGGGAGACCCAGTACTTC,CASSQMTGETQYF,TRBV7-2,many,-,TRBJ2-5
TGTGCCAGCAGTTATAGGGCGAACACTGAAGCTTTCTTT,CASSYRANTEAFF,TRBV6-1,-,-,TRBJ1-1